This TCR beta chain was sequenced during a study of PD-1 blockade in classical Hodgkin lymphoma. Every one of the patients relapsed after autologous stem cell transplantation (brentuximab vedotin exposure was variable). The assay was immunoSEQ multiplex PCR, and TCRdb's table has in-frame clones only and misses some. The table lists about 12,000 clones, more than 85% of them singletons, with 20% in the top ten. This CDR3 has 14 amino acids. Trimming removed 4 bases from V and 4 bases from J, with 12 bases in between. Looked up from germline, CDR1 is SGHDN and CDR2 is FVKESK. The chain combines TRBV14 with TRBJ2-3; no definite D call. The clonotype comes from a human donor with classical Hodgkin lymphoma. The input for sequencing was peripheral blood mononuclear cells (PBMCs), taken at baseline. CDR3 residues: CASSPRYSPDTQYF. Written as DNA, the CDR3 is TGTGCCAGCAGCCCCCGATACAGCCCAGATACGCAGTATTTT.